The subject of this entry is one TCR beta chain. Its target is not known. This table comes from immunoSEQ multiplex PCR, and its TCRdb copy is limited to in-frame clones, with some not included. The repertoire includes around 100,000 clones, approximately 88% of them detected once, and roughly 22% sits in the top ten. Trimming removed 4 bases from V and 0 bases from J; junction bases left unmatched: 18. Germline V gene sequence: CDR1 LGHDT, CDR2 YNNKEL (reference sequence). The CDR3 is 21 residues long. The data belong to a study of T cell responses to AZD1222 COVID-19 vaccine. Findings and limits, study-wide: Unmutated variant regions reportedly attract nearly half of all spike-specific TCRs.

V and J are TRBV3-1 (or the pseudogene TRBV3-2) and TRBJ1-6, with 7 nucleotides matching TRBD1. This TCR was sampled from an adult in good health. This material consisted of peripheral blood, taken on day 0 of AZD1222 vaccination. CDR3 region: CASSRGFRRDRLSSYNSPLHF. CDR3 in DNA: TGTGCCAGCAGCCGTGGTTTTCGCCGGGACAGACTAAGCTCCTATAATTCACCCCTCCACTTT.